This entry lists 32 T cell receptor beta chains sequenced from one sample in a study of control samples from healthy donors and cancer patients. Measured with immunoSEQ multiplex PCR; TCRdb has only the in-frame clones, and not every one. The sample includes about 28,000 clones, around 80% of them seen just once. Sequenced input: PBMCs. The receptors were gathered from a man between 60 and 75 years old with head and neck cancer.

This rearrangement joins TRBV24-1 to TRBJ1-1, with TRBD1 as a possible D gene (5 bases). Trimming took 3 bases from V and 1 from J, leaving 17 bases between them. This CDR3 is built from 17 residues. From germline, CDR1 is KGHDR and CDR2 SFDVKD. The CDR3 loop is CATSDPTEGQPNTEAFF. CDR3 in DNA: TGTGCCACCAGTGATCCGACCGAGGGGCAACCGAACACTGAAGCTTTCTTT.

This chain joins TRBV7-2 and TRBJ2-2, with TRBD1 matching 8 bases. This CDR3 has 14 amino acids. Unmatched junction bases numbered 4, after V lost 4 bases and J lost 6 bases. Germline-derived CDR1 and CDR2 are SGHTA and FQGNSA. The CDR3: CASSSDRVAGELFF. CDR3 sequence (DNA): TGTGCCAGCAGCTCGGACAGGGTGGCCGGGGAGCTGTTTTTT.

The rearrangement joins TRBV9 to TRBJ1-6; no firm D call. CDR3 size: 13 residues. Germline CDR1 is SGDLS and CDR2 is YYNGEE. The V and J ends lost 4 bases and 6 bases respectively, with 8 bases between them. CDR3 sequence: CASSLRSNSPLHF. CDR3 nucleotides: TGTGCCAGCAGCTTACGATCTAATTCACCCCTCCACTTT.

This rearrangement joins TRBV9 to TRBJ1-2; D call uncertain. V was pared by 6 bases and J by 4 bases, with 1 base between. The CDR3 consists of 9 residues. Germline-derived CDR1 and CDR2 are SGDLS and YYNGEE. The CDR3 DNA follows: TGTGCCAGCATCTATGGCTACACCTTC. Its protein product is CASIYGYTF.

The chain couples TRBV5-6 to TRBJ2-1, with D possibly called TRBD1 or TRBD2 (5 bases each). The CDR3 has 16 residues. Germline CDR1 and CDR2: SGHDT and YYEEEE. The V end was cut by 2 bases, the J end by 0 bases, with 12 bases between. Written as DNA, the CDR3 is TGTGCCAGCAGCTTTCTGGGTGGGGGCTCCTACAATGAGCAGTTCTTC. This encodes CASSFLGGGSYNEQFF.

The rearrangement joins TRBV2 to TRBJ2-1; D uncertain. The CDR3 totals 11 residues. From germline, CDR1 is SNHLY and CDR2 FYNNEI. Trimming took 5 bases from V and 11 from J, leaving 10 bases between them. CDR3 in DNA: TGTGCCAGCAGTATCCAGCGAAAGCAGTTCTTC. It specifies CASSIQRKQFF.

This clone was observed a single time. J is TRBJ2-3 and V is TRBV18; 9 bases are a match to TRBD1. Germline V gives CDR1 KGHSH, CDR2 LQKENI. The CDR3 totals 14 residues. Germline trimming cut 5 bases from V and 3 bases from J; bases unmatched to any gene: 3. This CDR3 reads CASSADRGTDTQYF. The CDR3 DNA is TGTGCCAGCTCAGCCGACAGGGGGACAGATACGCAGTATTTT.

V usage is TRBV11-2 and J usage is TRBJ2-7, with D unresolved. Trimming took 3 bases from V and 5 from J, leaving 20 bases between them. This CDR3 spans 16 amino acids. From germline, CDR1 is SGHAT and CDR2 FQNNGV. The CDR3 region is CASSFKVLVSGDEQYF. The DNA for the CDR3 is TGTGCCAGCAGCTTTAAAGTTTTGGTCTCTGGCGACGAGCAGTACTTC.

The chain carries TRBV6-6 and TRBJ2-1; D possibly corresponds to TRBD2 (6 bases). Germline V CDR1 and CDR2: MNHNY, SVGAGI (reference sequence). The CDR3 extends over 18 amino acids. Trimming left V 5 bases short and J 0 bases short, with 20 bases between. The CDR3 DNA follows: TGTGCCAGCAGTCGACTAGTAGGGAGGCTGAGCTCCTACAATGAGCAGTTCTTC. This encodes CASSRLVGRLSSYNEQFF.

This clone was recorded a few times. The chain links TRBV24-1 to TRBJ2-5, with TRBD1 matching 7 bases. The germline V gene has CDR1 KGHDR and CDR2 SFDVKD. V gave up 7 bases and J gave up 4 bases; unmatched junction bases: 8. This CDR3 has 14 amino acids. As DNA, the CDR3 is TGTGCCACCAGCAGTGACAGGGTTGGAGAGACCCAGTACTTC. Translating it yields CATSSDRVGETQYF.

The gene calls are TRBV19 and TRBJ2-3; D gene uncertain. Germline CDR1 reads LNHDA; CDR2 reads SQIVND (reference sequence). Deletions cut 4 bases from V and 0 bases from J, with 5 bases between. This CDR3 has 13 residues. The CDR3 DNA reads as TGTGCCAGTAGTACTACTAGCACAGATACGCAGTATTTT. It translates to CASSTTSTDTQYF. The entire variable domain, with the rest obtained from reference TRBV19 and TRBJ2-3, is as follows: DGGITQSPKYLFRKEGQNVTLSCEQNLNHDAMYWYRQDPGQGLRLIYYSQIVNDFQKGDIAEGYSVSREKKESFPLTVTSAQKNPTAFYLCASSTTSTDTQYFGPGTRLTVL.

The chain couples TRBV7-3 to TRBJ2-5; D is uncertain. The V gene lost 4 bases and the J gene lost 0 bases, with 6 bases spanning the gap. Germline V lookup: CDR1 SGHTA, CDR2 FQGTGA. CDR3 size: 13 residues. The CDR3 nucleotides are TGTGCCAGCAGCTCCCTTCACCAAGAGACCCAGTACTTC. It specifies CASSSLHQETQYF. The entire variable domain, with the rest obtained from reference TRBV7-3 and TRBJ2-5, is as follows: GAGVSQTPSNKVTEKGKYVELRCDPISGHTALYWYRQSLGQGPEFLIYFQGTGAADDSGLPNDRFFAVRPEGSVSTLKIQRTERGDSAVYLCASSSLHQETQYFGPGTRLLVL.

CDR3 sequence reads: CASSQGVGQPQHF. The CDR3 coding sequence is TGTGCCAGCAGCCAAGGGGTGGGCCAGCCCCAGCATTTT. The chain joins TRBV3-1 (or the pseudogene TRBV3-2) to TRBJ1-5, with D uncertain. The germline V gene encodes CDR1 LGHDT and CDR2 YNNKEL (reference sequence). CDR3 length: 13 amino acids. Trimming took off 1 base at V and 7 bases at J, with 8 bases between the two ends.

The chain employs TRBV5-6 and TRBJ1-1; TRBD1 might be the D (6 bases). The germline V gene has CDR1 SGHDT and CDR2 YYEEEE. Trimming removed 5 bases from V and 2 bases from J, with 16 bases in between. The CDR3 is 15 amino acids. CDR3 sequence reads: CASRLLNRENTEAFF. CDR3 sequence (DNA): TGTGCCAGCAGATTGCTTAACAGGGAAAACACTGAAGCTTTCTTT.

As DNA, the CDR3 is TGTGCCAGTAGCCATGCGACTAGCGGGAGTATTAGTACGCAGTATTTT. This codes for CASSHATSGSISTQYF. V usage is TRBV19 and J usage is TRBJ2-3; 12 positions agree with TRBD2. This CDR3 has 16 amino acids. Trimming took 6 bases from V and 8 from J; bases not matched to a gene: 12. Per the germline V gene, CDR1 is LNHDA and CDR2 is SQIVND (reference sequence).

V usage is TRBV30 and J usage is TRBJ2-5; D is unresolved. Germline loops: CDR1 GTSNPN, CDR2 SVGIG (reference sequence). The CDR3 runs 12 residues. Trimming cost V 0 bases and J 5 bases, with 7 bases left between them. CDR3 in amino acids: CAWSVNGETQYF. The CDR3 nucleotides are TGTGCCTGGAGTGTAAATGGCGAGACCCAGTACTTC.

The gene calls are TRBV6-1 and TRBJ2-5; D is undetermined. V shed 2 bases and J shed 4 bases, with 11 bases lying between them. This CDR3 is built from 14 residues. Germline CDR1 reads MNHNS; CDR2 reads SASEGT. The CDR3 spells CASSENWGGETQYF. In nucleotides, the CDR3 is TGTGCCAGCAGTGAAAACTGGGGTGGAGAGACCCAGTACTTC.

The chain employs TRBV7-9 and TRBJ2-7; D is undetermined. CDR3 size: 12 residues. The germline gives CDR1 SEHNR, CDR2 FQNEAQ (reference sequence). V was clipped by 3 bases and J by 3 bases, with 6 bases between them. CDR3 in amino acids: CASSFGVYEQYF. CDR3 nucleotide sequence: TGTGCCAGCAGCTTTGGAGTCTACGAGCAGTACTTC.

The V call is TRBV18, the J call TRBJ2-1; 11 bases line up with TRBD2. CDR3 length equals 15 residues. Per the germline V gene, CDR1 is KGHSH and CDR2 is LQKENI. Germline trimming cut 2 bases from V and 9 bases from J; bases unmatched to any gene: 6. CDR3 protein: CASSPNLAGGGEQFF. CDR3 coding DNA: TGTGCCAGCTCACCAAATCTAGCGGGAGGCGGTGAGCAGTTCTTC. Full variable domain (outside the CDR3, taken from reference TRBV18 and TRBJ2-1): NAGVMQNPRHLVRRRGQEARLRCSPMKGHSHVYWYRQLPEEGLKFMVYLQKENIIDESGMPKERFSAEFPKEGPSILRIQQVVRGDSAAYFCASSPNLAGGGEQFFGPGTRLTVL.

This rearrangement joins TRBV20-1 to TRBJ2-5; D gene unclear. V was shortened by 6 bases and J by 7 bases, with 12 bases between the two germline ends. CDR3 length equals 11 residues. Germline V lookup: CDR1 DFQATT, CDR2 SNEGSKA (reference sequence). The CDR3 DNA is TGCAGTGCCCCGACGCGAGGGACCCAGTACTTC. It translates to CSAPTRGTQYF.

The chain recombines TRBV28 with TRBJ2-5, with 8 bases identical to TRBD2. J was trimmed by 4 bases and V by 7 bases; bases with no gene match: 5. The CDR3 totals 13 residues. The germline CDR1 and CDR2 sequences are MDHEN and SYDVKM. The CDR3 protein is CASNPAGGETQYF. The DNA of the CDR3 is TGTGCCAGCAACCCGGCGGGAGGAGAGACCCAGTACTTC.

The genes are TRBV7-2 and TRBJ2-7, with D possibly called TRBD1 or TRBD2 (5 bases each). Germline CDR1 and CDR2: SGHTA and FQGNSA. With 1 base removed from V and 4 bases from J, the gap between germline ends came to 17 bases. CDR3 length equals 16 residues. CDR3 sequence reads: CASSLEGRGGTYEQYF. Written as DNA, the CDR3 is TGTGCCAGCAGCTTAGAGGGACGAGGTGGGACGTACGAGCAGTACTTC.

The chain employs TRBV5-1 and TRBJ1-5; 8 nucleotides line up with TRBD1. CDR3 length equals 15 residues. Germline V lookup: CDR1 SGHRS, CDR2 YFSETQ. With 3 bases clipped from V and 4 bases from J, the junction kept 6 bases outside the gene matches. This CDR3 reads CASSSTGQENQPQHF. CDR3 sequence (DNA): TGCGCCAGCAGCTCAACGGGACAGGAGAATCAGCCCCAGCATTTT.

This CDR3 reads CASSFLGGLSTDTQYF. The CDR3 DNA reads TGTGCCAGCAGTTTTCTCGGGGGCCTTAGCACAGATACGCAGTATTTT. The chain links TRBV27 to TRBJ2-3; D may be TRBD1 or TRBD2 (6 bases each). Trimming cost V 3 bases and J 0 bases, with 13 bases left between them. From germline, CDR1 is MNHEY and CDR2 SMNVEV (reference sequence). This CDR3 is built from 16 residues.

This chain joins TRBV6-2 or TRBV6-3 and TRBJ2-5; TRBD2 matches at 7 bases. Germline CDR1 reads MNHEY; CDR2 reads SVGEGT. The CDR3 runs 15 residues. Trimming at V came to 0 bases and at J to 5 bases, leaving 6 bases not matched to a gene. The CDR3 nucleotides are TGTGCCAGCAGTTACTCGACGGGAGGTTTGGAGACCCAGTACTTC. It yields the protein CASSYSTGGLETQYF.

The rearrangement links TRBV19 to TRBJ1-5; TRBD1 aligns across 7 bases. The CDR3 has 13 amino acids. Looked up from germline, CDR1 is LNHDA and CDR2 is SQIVND (reference sequence). V shed 8 bases, J shed 7 bases, and the junction held 8 bases outside the gene matches. The CDR3: CASSRGGAQPQHF. For the CDR3, the DNA is TGTGCCAGTTCTCGAGGGGGCGCCCAGCCCCAGCATTTT.

This chain's CDR3 is CASSWAGLDQPQHF. CDR3 in DNA: TGTGCCAGCAGCTGGGCAGGGTTAGATCAGCCCCAGCATTTT. The chain links TRBV5-6 to TRBJ1-5, with a possible D match to TRBD1 (5 bases). The CDR3 extends over 14 amino acids. V was cut by 3 bases and J by 5 bases, with 12 bases left in between. The germline V gene has CDR1 SGHDT and CDR2 YYEEEE.

The chain carries TRBV19 and TRBJ2-1; D may be TRBD2 (6 bases). The germline CDR1 and CDR2 sequences are LNHDA and SQIVND (reference sequence). This CDR3 comprises 16 residues. Trimming cost V 5 bases and J 2 bases, with 16 bases left between them. CDR3 DNA sequence: TGTGCCAGTAGTGCGGGGCTAGGAGGCGCCTACAATGAGCAGTTCTTC. It codes for CASSAGLGGAYNEQFF.

The chain joins TRBV6-1 to TRBJ1-1; D uncertain. Looked up from germline, CDR1 is MNHNS and CDR2 is SASEGT. CDR3 length equals 19 residues. Trimming stripped 1 base from V and 1 base from J, with 22 bases between. CDR3 sequence reads: CASSEGVLQRPRPNTEAFF. In nucleotides, the CDR3 is TGTGCCAGCAGTGAAGGTGTTCTTCAACGACCGAGGCCGAACACTGAAGCTTTCTTT.

This chain uses TRBV27 with TRBJ2-7; D is possibly TRBD1 or TRBD2 (5 bases each). Germline V gene data show CDR1 as MNHEY and CDR2 as SMNVEV (reference sequence). The V gene lost 6 bases and the J gene lost 3 bases, with 30 bases spanning the gap. CDR3 length: 19 residues. CDR3 region: CASSHSKGRRASRIYEQYF. The CDR3 DNA reads TGTGCCAGCAGCCATTCAAAGGGACGGCGGGCATCCCGCATCTACGAGCAGTACTTC.

The sample holds one count of this clone. The chain couples TRBV19 to TRBJ1-1; D gene unclear. CDR1 LNHDA and CDR2 SQIVND come from the germline V gene (reference sequence). The CDR3 is made up of 13 amino acids. V dropped 4 bases and J dropped 1 base, with 7 bases sitting between them. CDR3 sequence: CASSTYENTEAFF. The CDR3, as DNA: TGTGCCAGTAGTACCTATGAGAACACTGAAGCTTTCTTT.

V and J are TRBV27 and TRBJ1-5; tentative D call: TRBD1 (5 bases). With 6 bases removed from V and 4 bases from J, the gap between germline ends came to 13 bases. CDR1 MNHEY and CDR2 SMNVEV come from the germline V gene (reference sequence). There are 14 residues in the CDR3. DNA of the CDR3: TGTGCCAGCAGCCCACTGGGGGGTAATCAGCCCCAGCATTTT. Its translation is CASSPLGGNQPQHF.